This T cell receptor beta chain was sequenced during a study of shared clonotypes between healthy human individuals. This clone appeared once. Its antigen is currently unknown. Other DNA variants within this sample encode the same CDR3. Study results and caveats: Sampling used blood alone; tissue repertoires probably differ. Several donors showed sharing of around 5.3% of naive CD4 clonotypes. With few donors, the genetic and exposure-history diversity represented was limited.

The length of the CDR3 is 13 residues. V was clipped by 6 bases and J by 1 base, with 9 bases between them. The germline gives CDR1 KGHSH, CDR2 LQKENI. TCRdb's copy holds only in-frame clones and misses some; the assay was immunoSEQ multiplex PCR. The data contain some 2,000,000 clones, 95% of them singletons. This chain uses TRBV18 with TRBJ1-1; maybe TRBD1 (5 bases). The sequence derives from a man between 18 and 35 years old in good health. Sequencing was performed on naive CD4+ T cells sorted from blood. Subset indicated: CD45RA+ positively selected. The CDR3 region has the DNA TGTGCCAGCTCCCCGGGGGAGAACACTGAAGCTTTCTTT. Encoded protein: CASSPGENTEAFF.